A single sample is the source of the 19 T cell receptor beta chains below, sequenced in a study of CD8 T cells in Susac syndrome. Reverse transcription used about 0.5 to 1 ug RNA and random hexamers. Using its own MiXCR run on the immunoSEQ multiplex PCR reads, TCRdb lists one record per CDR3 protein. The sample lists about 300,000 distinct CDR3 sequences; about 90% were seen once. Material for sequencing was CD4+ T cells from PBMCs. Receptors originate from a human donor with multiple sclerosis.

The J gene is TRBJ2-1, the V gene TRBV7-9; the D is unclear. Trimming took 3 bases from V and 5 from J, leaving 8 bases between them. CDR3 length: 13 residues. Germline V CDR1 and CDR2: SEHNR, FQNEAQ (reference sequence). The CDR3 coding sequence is TGTGCCAGCAGCTTTAACAGAGACAATGAGCAGTTCTTC. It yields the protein CASSFNRDNEQFF.

The CDR3 loop is CATSRSPGTGDNEQFF. CDR3 coding DNA: TGTGCCACCAGCAGGAGTCCCGGGACAGGGGACAATGAGCAGTTCTTC. The chain uses TRBV15 and TRBJ2-1; 10 bases align to TRBD1. V dropped 3 bases and J dropped 5; count of bases not matched to a gene: 7. The CDR3 sequence is 16 residues long. Germline V gives CDR1 LNHNV, CDR2 YYDKDF (reference sequence).

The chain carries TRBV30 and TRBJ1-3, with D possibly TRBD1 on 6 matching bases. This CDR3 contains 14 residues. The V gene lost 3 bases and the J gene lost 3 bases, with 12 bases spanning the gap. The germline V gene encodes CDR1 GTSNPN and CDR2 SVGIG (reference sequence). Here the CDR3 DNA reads TGTGCCTGGAGCAGAGGGGGTCTTGGAAACACCATATATTTT. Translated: CAWSRGGLGNTIYF.

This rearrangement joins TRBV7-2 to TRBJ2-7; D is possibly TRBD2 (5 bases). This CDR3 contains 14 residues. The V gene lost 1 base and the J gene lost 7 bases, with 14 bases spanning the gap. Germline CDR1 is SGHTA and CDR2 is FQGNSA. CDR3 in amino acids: CASSLGASRGEQYF. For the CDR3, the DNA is TGTGCCAGCAGCTTAGGGGCCTCCCGGGGTGAGCAGTACTTC.

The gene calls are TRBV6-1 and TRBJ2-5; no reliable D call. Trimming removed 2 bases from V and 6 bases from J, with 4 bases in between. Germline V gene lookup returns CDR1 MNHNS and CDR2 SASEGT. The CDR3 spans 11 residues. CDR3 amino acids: CASSEWQTQYF. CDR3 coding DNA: TGTGCCAGCAGTGAATGGCAGACCCAGTACTTC.

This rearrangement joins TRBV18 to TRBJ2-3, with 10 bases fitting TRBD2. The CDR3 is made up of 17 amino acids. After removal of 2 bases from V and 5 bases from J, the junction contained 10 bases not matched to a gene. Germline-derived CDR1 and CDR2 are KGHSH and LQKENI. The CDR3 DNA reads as TGTGCCAGCTCACCAACTAGCGGGATAGGCTGGGAAGATACGCAGTATTTT. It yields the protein CASSPTSGIGWEDTQYF.

CDR3 sequence reads: CASSRDRGDTGELFF. The DNA for the CDR3 is TGTGCCAGCAGCCGGGACAGGGGCGACACCGGGGAGCTGTTTTTT. The chain carries TRBV6-6 and TRBJ2-2; 10 bases align to TRBD1. Germline CDR1 and CDR2: MNHNY and SVGAGI (reference sequence). The CDR3 covers 15 residues. The ends lost 6 bases at V and 3 bases at J; junction bases unmatched: 4.

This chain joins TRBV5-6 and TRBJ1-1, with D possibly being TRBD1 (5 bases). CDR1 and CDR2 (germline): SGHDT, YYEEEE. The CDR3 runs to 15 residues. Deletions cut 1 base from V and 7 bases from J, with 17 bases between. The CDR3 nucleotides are TGTGCCAGCAGCTTGACGGCGGGGATGGGGGTTGAAGCTTTCTTT. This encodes CASSLTAGMGVEAFF.

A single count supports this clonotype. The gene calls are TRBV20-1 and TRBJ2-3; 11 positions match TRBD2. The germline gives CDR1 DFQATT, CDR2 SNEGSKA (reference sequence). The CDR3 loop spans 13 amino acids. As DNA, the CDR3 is TGCGGTAGACTAGCGGGAAACACAGATACGCAGTATTTT. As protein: CGRLAGNTDTQYF.

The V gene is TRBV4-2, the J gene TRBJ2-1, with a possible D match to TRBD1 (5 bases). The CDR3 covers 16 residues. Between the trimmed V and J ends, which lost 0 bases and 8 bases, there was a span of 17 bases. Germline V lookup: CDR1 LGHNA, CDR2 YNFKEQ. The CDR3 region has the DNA TGTGCCAGCAGCCAAGATGGGCAGGGTGTGGTTGATGAGCAGTTCTTC. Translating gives CASSQDGQGVVDEQFF.

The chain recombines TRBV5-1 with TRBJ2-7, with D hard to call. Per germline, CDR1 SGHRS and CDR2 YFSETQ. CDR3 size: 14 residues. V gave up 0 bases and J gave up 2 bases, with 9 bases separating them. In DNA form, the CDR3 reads TGCGCCAGCAGCTTGGAGCCCGGACCCTACGAGCAGTACTTC. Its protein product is CASSLEPGPYEQYF.

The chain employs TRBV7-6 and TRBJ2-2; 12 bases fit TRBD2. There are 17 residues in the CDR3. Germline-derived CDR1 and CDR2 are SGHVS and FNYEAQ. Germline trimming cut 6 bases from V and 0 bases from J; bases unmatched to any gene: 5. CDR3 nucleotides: TGTGCCAGCAGGTTTGGACTAGCGGGAACGAACACCGGGGAGCTGTTTTTT. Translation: CASRFGLAGTNTGELFF.

The DNA for the CDR3 is TGTGCCAGCAGTGCCCTACAGGGAGAAAAACTGTTTTTT. Protein: CASSALQGEKLFF. V usage is TRBV27 and J usage is TRBJ1-4; a possible D gene is TRBD1 (6 bases). The CDR3 length is 13 residues. Germline CDR1 is MNHEY and CDR2 is SMNVEV (reference sequence). V was cut by 5 bases and J by 8 bases, with 12 bases left in between.

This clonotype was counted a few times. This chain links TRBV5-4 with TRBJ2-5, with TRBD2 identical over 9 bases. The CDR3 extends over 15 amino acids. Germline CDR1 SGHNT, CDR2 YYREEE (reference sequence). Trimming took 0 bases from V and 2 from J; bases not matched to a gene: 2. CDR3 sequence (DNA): TGTGCCAGCAGCTTGGTGCTAGCGGGACAAGAGACCCAGTACTTC. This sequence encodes CASSLVLAGQETQYF.

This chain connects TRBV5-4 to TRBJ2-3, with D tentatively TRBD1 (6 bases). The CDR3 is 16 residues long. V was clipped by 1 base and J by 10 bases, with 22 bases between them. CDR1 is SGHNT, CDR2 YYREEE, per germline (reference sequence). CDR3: CASSLFLGAASLAQYF. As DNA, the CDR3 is TGTGCCAGCAGCTTGTTCTTGGGGGCCGCTAGTCTGGCGCAGTATTTT.

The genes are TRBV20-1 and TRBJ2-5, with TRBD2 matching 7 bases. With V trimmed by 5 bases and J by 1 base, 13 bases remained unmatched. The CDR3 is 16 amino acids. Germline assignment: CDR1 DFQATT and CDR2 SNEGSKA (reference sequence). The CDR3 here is CSAASKGGRFQETQYF. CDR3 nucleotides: TGCAGTGCTGCCTCGAAGGGAGGGAGGTTCCAAGAGACCCAGTACTTC.

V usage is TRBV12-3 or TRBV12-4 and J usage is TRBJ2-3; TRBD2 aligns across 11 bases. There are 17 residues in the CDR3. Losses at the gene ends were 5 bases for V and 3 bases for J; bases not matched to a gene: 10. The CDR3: CASSPIAGGPKTDTQYF. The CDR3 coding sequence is TGTGCCAGCAGTCCCATAGCGGGAGGGCCAAAGACAGATACGCAGTATTTT.

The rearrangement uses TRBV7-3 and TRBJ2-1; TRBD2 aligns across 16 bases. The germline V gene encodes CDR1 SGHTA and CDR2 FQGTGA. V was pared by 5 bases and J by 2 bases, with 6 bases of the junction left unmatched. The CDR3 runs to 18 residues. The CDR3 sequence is CASSPYGTSGRAYNEQFF. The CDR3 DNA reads TGTGCCAGCAGCCCATACGGGACTAGCGGGAGGGCCTACAATGAGCAGTTCTTC.

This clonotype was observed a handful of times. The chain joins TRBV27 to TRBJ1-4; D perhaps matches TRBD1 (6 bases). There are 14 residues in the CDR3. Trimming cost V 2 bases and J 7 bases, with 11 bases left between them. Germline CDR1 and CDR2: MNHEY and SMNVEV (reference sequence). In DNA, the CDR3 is TGTGCCAGCAGTTTAGGGGGGGCGGGTGAAAAACTGTTTTTT. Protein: CASSLGGAGEKLFF.